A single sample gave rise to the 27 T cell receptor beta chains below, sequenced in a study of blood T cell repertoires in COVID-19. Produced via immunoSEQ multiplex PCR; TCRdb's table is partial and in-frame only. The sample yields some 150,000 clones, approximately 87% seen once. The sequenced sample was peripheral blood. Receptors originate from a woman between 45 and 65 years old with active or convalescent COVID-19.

CDR3 in amino acids: CASSYKLQRASHSPLHF. CDR3 nucleotide sequence: TGTGCCAGCAGTTACAAATTGCAGAGGGCGAGTCATTCACCCCTCCACTTT. The chain is built from TRBV27 and TRBJ1-6; D gene uncertain. There are 17 residues in the CDR3. Germline CDR1 is MNHEY and CDR2 is SMNVEV (reference sequence). The ends were cut back, 4 bases at V and 8 bases at J, with 21 bases in the middle.

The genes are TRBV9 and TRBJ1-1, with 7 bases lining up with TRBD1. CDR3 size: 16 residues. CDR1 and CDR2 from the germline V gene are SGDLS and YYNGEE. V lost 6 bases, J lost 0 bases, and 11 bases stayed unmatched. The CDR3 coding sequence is TGTGCCAGCACCCATGACGCGGGACAGCTGAACACTGAAGCTTTCTTT. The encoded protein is CASTHDAGQLNTEAFF.

The CDR3 loop is CAWKVGGRTEAFF. CDR3 nucleotide sequence: TGTGCCTGGAAGGTAGGGGGAAGGACTGAAGCTTTCTTT. J is TRBJ1-1 and V is TRBV30; possible D gene TRBD1, 6 bases. CDR3 length: 13 amino acids. Germline values: CDR1 GTSNPN, CDR2 SVGIG (reference sequence). The V and J ends lost 4 bases and 5 bases respectively, with 14 bases between them.

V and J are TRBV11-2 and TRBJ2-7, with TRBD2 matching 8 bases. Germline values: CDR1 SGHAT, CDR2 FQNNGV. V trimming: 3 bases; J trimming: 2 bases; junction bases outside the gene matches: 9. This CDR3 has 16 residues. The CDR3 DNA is TGTGCCAGCAGCTTGGGAGGGGCGGGGGGCCCCTACGAGCAGTACTTC. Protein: CASSLGGAGGPYEQYF.

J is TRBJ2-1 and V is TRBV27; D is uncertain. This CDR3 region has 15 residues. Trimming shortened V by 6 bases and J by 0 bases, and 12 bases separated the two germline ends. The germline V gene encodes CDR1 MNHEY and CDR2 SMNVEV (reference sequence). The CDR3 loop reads CASRSLESSYNEQFF. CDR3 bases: TGTGCCAGCAGATCGCTGGAGAGCTCCTACAATGAGCAGTTCTTC.

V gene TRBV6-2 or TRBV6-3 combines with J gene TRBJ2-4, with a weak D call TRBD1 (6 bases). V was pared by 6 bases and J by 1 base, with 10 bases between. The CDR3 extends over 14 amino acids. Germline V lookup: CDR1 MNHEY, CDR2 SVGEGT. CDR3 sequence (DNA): TGTGCCAGCAGCACAGGGACGGCCAAAAACATTCAGTACTTC. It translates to CASSTGTAKNIQYF.

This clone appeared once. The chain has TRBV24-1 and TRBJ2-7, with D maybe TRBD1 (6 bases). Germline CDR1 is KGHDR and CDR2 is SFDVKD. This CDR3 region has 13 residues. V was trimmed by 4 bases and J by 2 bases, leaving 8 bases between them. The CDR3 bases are TGTGCCACCAGTGACGACAGGCCCTACGAGCAGTACTTC. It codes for CATSDDRPYEQYF.

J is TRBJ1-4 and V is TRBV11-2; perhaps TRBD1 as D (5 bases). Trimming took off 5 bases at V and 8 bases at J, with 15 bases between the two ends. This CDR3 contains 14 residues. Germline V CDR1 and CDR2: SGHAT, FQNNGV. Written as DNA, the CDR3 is TGTGCCAGCAGCCCCCCCAAGGGGAAAGAAAAACTGTTTTTT. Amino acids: CASSPPKGKEKLFF.

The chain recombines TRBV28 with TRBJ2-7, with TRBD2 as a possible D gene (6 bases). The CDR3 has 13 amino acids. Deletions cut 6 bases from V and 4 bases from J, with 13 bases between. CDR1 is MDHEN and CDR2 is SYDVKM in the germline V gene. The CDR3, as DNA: TGTGCCAGCAGGATGGGGGGAATATACGAGCAGTACTTC. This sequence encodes CASRMGGIYEQYF.

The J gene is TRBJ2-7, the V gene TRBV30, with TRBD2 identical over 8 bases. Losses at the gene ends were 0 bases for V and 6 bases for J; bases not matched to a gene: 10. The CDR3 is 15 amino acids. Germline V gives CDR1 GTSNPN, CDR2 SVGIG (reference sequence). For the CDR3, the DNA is TGTGCCTGGAGTGTACTAACGGGAGGGGGAGGCGAGCAGTACTTC. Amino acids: CAWSVLTGGGGEQYF.

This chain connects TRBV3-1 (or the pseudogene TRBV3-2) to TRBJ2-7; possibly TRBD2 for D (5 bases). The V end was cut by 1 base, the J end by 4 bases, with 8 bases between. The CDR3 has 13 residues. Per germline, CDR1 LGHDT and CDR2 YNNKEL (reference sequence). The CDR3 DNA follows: TGTGCCAGCAGCCAAGGGACTGTTTACGAGCAGTACTTC. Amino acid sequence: CASSQGTVYEQYF.

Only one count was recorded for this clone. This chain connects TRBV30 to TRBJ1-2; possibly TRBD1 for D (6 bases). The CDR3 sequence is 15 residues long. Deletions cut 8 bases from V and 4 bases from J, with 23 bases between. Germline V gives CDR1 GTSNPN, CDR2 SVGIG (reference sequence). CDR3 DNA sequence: TGTGCCCGCTCGGACAGTTCGGGAAGAAGCTATGGCTACACCTTC. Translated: CARSDSSGRSYGYTF.

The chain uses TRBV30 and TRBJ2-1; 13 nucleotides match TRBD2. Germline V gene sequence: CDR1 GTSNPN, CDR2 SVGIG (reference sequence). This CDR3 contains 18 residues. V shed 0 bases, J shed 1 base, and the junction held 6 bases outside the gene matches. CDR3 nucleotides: TGTGCCTGGAGTGTAACGAGACTAGCGGGAGGATCCTACAATGAGCAGTTCTTC. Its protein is CAWSVTRLAGGSYNEQFF.

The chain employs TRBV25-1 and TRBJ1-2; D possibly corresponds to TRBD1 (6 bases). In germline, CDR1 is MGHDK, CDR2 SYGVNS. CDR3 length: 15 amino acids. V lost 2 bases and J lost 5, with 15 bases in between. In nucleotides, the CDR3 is TGTGCCAGCAGTGAAGGGTCAGGGGCAGGGTATGGCTACACCTTC. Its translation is CASSEGSGAGYGYTF.

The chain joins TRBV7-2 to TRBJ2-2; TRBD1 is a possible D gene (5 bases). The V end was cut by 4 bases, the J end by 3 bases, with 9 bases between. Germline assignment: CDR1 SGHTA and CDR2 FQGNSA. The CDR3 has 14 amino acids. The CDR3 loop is CASSWTHDTGELFF. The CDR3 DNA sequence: TGTGCCAGCAGCTGGACACACGACACCGGGGAGCTGTTTTTT.

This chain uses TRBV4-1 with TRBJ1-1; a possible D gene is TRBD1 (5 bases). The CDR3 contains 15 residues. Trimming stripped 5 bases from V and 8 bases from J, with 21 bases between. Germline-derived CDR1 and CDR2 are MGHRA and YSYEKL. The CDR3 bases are TGCGCCAGCAGCTCTCTGATTCAGGGCCCCAAGGAAGCTTTCTTT. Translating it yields CASSSLIQGPKEAFF.

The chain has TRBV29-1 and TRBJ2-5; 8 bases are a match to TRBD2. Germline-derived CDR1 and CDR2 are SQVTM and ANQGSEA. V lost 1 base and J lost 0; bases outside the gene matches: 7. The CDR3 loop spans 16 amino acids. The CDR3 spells CSVEGPAGVYQETQYF. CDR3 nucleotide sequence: TGCAGCGTTGAAGGCCCAGCGGGAGTCTACCAAGAGACCCAGTACTTC.

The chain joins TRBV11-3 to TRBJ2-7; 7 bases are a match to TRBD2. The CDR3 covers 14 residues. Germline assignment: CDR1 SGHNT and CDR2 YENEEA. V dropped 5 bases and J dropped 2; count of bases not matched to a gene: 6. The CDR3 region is CASSPKAGAYEQYF. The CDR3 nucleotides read TGTGCCAGCAGCCCTAAGGCGGGGGCCTACGAGCAGTACTTC.

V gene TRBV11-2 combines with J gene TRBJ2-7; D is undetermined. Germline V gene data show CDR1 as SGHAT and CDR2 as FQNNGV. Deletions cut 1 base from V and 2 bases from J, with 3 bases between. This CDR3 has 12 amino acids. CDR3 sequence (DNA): TGTGCCAGCAGCTTAGGTACCTACGAGCAGTACTTC. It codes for CASSLGTYEQYF.

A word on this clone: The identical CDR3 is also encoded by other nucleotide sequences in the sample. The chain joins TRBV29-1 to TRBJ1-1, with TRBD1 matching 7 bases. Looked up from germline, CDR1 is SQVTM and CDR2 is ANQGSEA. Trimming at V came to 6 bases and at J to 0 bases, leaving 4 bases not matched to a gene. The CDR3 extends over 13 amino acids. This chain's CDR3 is CSVRGQMNTEAFF. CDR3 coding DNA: TGCAGCGTCAGGGGACAGATGAACACTGAAGCTTTCTTT.

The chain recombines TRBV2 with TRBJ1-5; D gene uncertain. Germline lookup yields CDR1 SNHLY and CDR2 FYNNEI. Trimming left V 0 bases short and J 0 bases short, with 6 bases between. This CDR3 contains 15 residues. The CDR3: CASSEAGVSNQPQHF. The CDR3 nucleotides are TGTGCCAGCAGTGAAGCGGGAGTTAGCAATCAGCCCCAGCATTTT.

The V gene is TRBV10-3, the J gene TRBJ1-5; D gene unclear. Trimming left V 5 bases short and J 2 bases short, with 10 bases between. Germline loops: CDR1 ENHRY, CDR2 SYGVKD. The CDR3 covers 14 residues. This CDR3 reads CAISRQEGNQPQHF. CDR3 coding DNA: TGTGCCATCAGTCGCCAAGAGGGCAATCAGCCCCAGCATTTT.

CDR3: CASSKDTYTDTQYF. CDR3 nucleotide sequence: TGTGCCAGCAGTAAGGACACATACACAGATACGCAGTATTTT. The rearrangement joins TRBV27 to TRBJ2-3; D is perhaps TRBD1 (5 bases). V was trimmed by 5 bases and J by 2 bases, leaving 11 bases between them. The CDR3 length is 14 residues. Per the germline V gene, CDR1 is MNHEY and CDR2 is SMNVEV (reference sequence).

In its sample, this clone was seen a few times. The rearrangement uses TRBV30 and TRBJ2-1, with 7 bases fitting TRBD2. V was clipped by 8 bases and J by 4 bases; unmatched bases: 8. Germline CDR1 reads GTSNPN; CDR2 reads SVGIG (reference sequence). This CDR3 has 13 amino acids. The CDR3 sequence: CAGARAGYNEQFF. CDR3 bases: TGTGCCGGGGCCCGAGCGGGGTACAATGAGCAGTTCTTC. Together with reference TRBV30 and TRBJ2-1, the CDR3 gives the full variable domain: SQTIHQWPATLVQPVGSPLSLECTVEGTSNPNLYWYRQAAGRGLQLLFYSVGIGQISSEVPQNLSASRPQDRQFILSSKKLLLSDSGFYLCAGARAGYNEQFFGPGTRLTVL.

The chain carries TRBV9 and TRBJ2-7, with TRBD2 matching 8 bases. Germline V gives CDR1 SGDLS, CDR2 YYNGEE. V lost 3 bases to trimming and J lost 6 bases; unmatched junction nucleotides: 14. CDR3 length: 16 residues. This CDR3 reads CASSEGPGTSLGEQYF. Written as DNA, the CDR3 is TGTGCCAGCAGCGAGGGTCCTGGGACTAGTTTAGGCGAGCAGTACTTC.

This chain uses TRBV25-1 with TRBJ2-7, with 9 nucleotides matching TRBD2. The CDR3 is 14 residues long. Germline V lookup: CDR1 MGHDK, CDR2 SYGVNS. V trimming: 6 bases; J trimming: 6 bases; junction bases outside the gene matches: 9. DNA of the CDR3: TGTGCCAGCAGGCGGGAGGGGGTCTCGGGCGAGCAGTACTTC. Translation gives CASRREGVSGEQYF.

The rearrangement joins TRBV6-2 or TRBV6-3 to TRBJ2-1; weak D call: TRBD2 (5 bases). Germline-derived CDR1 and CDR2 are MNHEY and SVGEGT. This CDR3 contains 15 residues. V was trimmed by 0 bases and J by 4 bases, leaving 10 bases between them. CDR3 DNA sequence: TGTGCCAGCAGTTACTCGACGGGAAAATACAATGAGCAGTTCTTC. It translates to CASSYSTGKYNEQFF.